What follows are 23 T cell receptor beta chains derived from one specimen sequenced in a study of blood T cell repertoires in COVID-19. The assay was immunoSEQ multiplex PCR, and TCRdb's table has in-frame clones only and misses some. The table has roughly 260,000 clones, roughly 87% seen once. The sample taken for sequencing was PBMCs or T cells enriched from blood (not recorded which). The source of these receptors is a woman in her twenties or thirties with acute COVID-19.

This chain links TRBV7-9 with TRBJ2-4; D gene unclear. The ends were cut back, 2 bases at V and 3 bases at J, with 8 bases in the middle. There are 14 residues in the CDR3. Germline-derived CDR1 and CDR2 are SEHNR and FQNEAQ (reference sequence). CDR3 bases: TGTGCCAGCAGCTTATTGCCACTCAAAAACATTCAGTACTTC. Translating it yields CASSLLPLKNIQYF.

The chain joins TRBV2 to TRBJ2-5; 7 bases align to TRBD2. From germline, CDR1 is SNHLY and CDR2 FYNNEI. J was trimmed by 5 bases and V by 8 bases; bases with no gene match: 17. The CDR3 is 16 residues long. The DNA for the CDR3 is TGTGCCAGCGGGGGACGTACTAGCGCCGCCGGGGAGACCCAGTACTTC. Encoded protein: CASGGRTSAAGETQYF.

The chain combines TRBV7-2 with TRBJ1-1, with D tentatively TRBD1 (6 bases). Germline values: CDR1 SGHTA, CDR2 FQGNSA. The CDR3 runs 14 residues. The germline V and J ends were trimmed by 5 bases and 5 bases, with 15 bases remaining between them. Here the CDR3 reads CASSKNRVGTEAFF. The DNA of the CDR3 is TGTGCCAGCAGCAAAAACAGGGTAGGGACTGAAGCTTTCTTT. Variable domain in full (rest from reference TRBV7-2 and TRBJ1-1): GAGVSQSPSNKVTEKGKDVELRCDPISGHTALYWYRQSLGQGLEFLIYFQGNSAPDKSGLPSDRFSAERTGGSVSTLTIQRTQQEDSAVYLCASSKNRVGTEAFFGQGTRLTVV.

The chain uses TRBV19 and TRBJ1-6; 7 bases map to TRBD1. Per the germline V gene, CDR1 is LNHDA and CDR2 is SQIVND (reference sequence). The CDR3 contains 15 residues. The trim removed 5 bases at V and 7 bases at J, leaving 8 bases unmatched. The CDR3 DNA reads as TGTGCCAGTAGTCCCGCGGGACAGCCAAATTCACCCCTCCACTTT. Protein product: CASSPAGQPNSPLHF.

This clone was seen a few times. The chain is built from TRBV2 and TRBJ2-1, with D possibly TRBD2 on 7 matching bases. CDR3 size: 16 residues. Trimming took off 10 bases at V and 0 bases at J, with 19 bases between the two ends. Looked up from germline, CDR1 is SNHLY and CDR2 is FYNNEI. CDR3 sequence: CAIKGGVLLSYNEQFF. CDR3 nucleotides: TGTGCCATTAAGGGGGGGGTCCTACTCTCCTACAATGAGCAGTTCTTC.

The rearrangement links TRBV28 to TRBJ2-6; D possibly corresponds to TRBD2 (5 bases). With 2 bases removed from V and 3 bases from J, the gap between germline ends came to 8 bases. CDR3 size: 15 residues. Germline V gene lookup returns CDR1 MDHEN and CDR2 SYDVKM. The CDR3 reads CASSLEGYGANVLTF. CDR3 in DNA: TGTGCCAGCAGTTTAGAGGGATATGGGGCCAACGTCCTGACTTTC.

This chain joins TRBV28 and TRBJ1-2; 9 bases align to TRBD1. Germline CDR1 MDHEN, CDR2 SYDVKM. Trimming took 5 bases from V and 5 from J; bases not matched to a gene: 3. CDR3 size: 13 residues. The CDR3 region is CASSRTGVYGYTF. The DNA for the CDR3 is TGTGCCAGCAGTCGGACAGGGGTATATGGCTACACCTTC.

This chain's CDR3 is CASSLDSRTEAFF. CDR3 in DNA: TGTGCCAGCAGCCTTGACAGTCGTACTGAAGCTTTCTTT. V is TRBV6-2 or TRBV6-3 and J is TRBJ1-1; D might be TRBD1 (5 bases). This CDR3 region has 13 residues. V dropped 6 bases and J dropped 5 bases, with 13 bases sitting between them. Germline assignment: CDR1 MNHEY and CDR2 SVGEGT.

The chain employs TRBV5-4 and TRBJ1-1; tentatively, D is TRBD1 (5 bases). Between the trimmed V and J ends, which lost 4 bases and 1 base, there was a span of 11 bases. Germline loops: CDR1 SGHNT, CDR2 YYREEE (reference sequence). This CDR3 contains 14 residues. CDR3 coding DNA: TGTGCCAGCAGCCCCGAAGGACAGAACACTGAAGCTTTCTTT. It translates to CASSPEGQNTEAFF.

V usage is TRBV7-9 and J usage is TRBJ2-3, with 11 bases fitting TRBD2. The germline V gene has CDR1 SEHNR and CDR2 FQNEAQ (reference sequence). The trim removed 2 bases at V and 6 bases at J, leaving 7 bases unmatched. This CDR3 has 16 residues. This CDR3 is CASSLSRLAGGDTQYF. DNA of the CDR3: TGTGCCAGCAGCTTATCGCGTCTAGCGGGGGGCGATACGCAGTATTTT.

This sequence joins TRBV2 and TRBJ1-1, with D unresolved. Germline CDR1 SNHLY, CDR2 FYNNEI. The V and J ends lost 7 bases and 3 bases respectively, with 12 bases between them. The CDR3 runs 13 residues. CDR3 sequence (DNA): TGTGCCAGCATGCAAGAGTTGGACACTGAAGCTTTCTTT. It specifies CASMQELDTEAFF.

About this clone itself: The junction and the germline gene differ at one end; a read error may be behind it. This rearrangement joins TRBV5-1 to TRBJ2-7; 12 bases agree with TRBD2. Germline V CDR1 and CDR2: SGHRS, YFSETQ. There are 15 residues in the CDR3. The CDR3 reads CASNLGLAGPYEQYF. CDR3 nucleotide sequence: TGCGCCAGCAACTTGGGACTAGCGGGTCCCTACGAGCAGTACTTC. Full variable domain (remainder filled in from reference TRBV5-1 and TRBJ2-7): KAGVTQTPRYLIKTRGQQVTLSCSPISGHRSVSWYQQTPGQGLQFLFEYFSETQRNKGNFPGRFSGRQFSNSRSEMNVSTLELGDSALYLCASNLGLAGPYEQYFGPGTRLTVT.

The CDR3 loop is CASSLLAGDTEAFF. The CDR3 region has the DNA TGTGCCAGCAGCTTGCTCGCGGGGGACACTGAAGCTTTCTTT. The V and J genes are TRBV5-5 and TRBJ1-1, with a weak D call TRBD1 (5 bases). Trimming removed 1 base at V and 3 bases at J, with 10 bases between. Germline CDR1 is SGHKS and CDR2 is YYEKEE (reference sequence). This CDR3 spans 14 amino acids.

The V gene is TRBV11-2, the J gene TRBJ1-6; no clear D. V lost 5 bases and J 8 bases, leaving 10 bases between the germline ends. CDR1 is SGHAT, CDR2 FQNNGV, per germline. This CDR3 contains 13 residues. The CDR3 here is CASSPHMDSPLHF. DNA for the CDR3: TGTGCCAGCAGCCCACACATGGATTCACCCCTCCACTTT. Combining the CDR3 with reference TRBV11-2 and TRBJ1-6 gives the whole variable domain EAGVAQSPRYKIIEKRQSVAFWCNPISGHATLYWYQQILGQGPKLLIQFQNNGVVDDSQLPKDRFSAERLKGVDSTLKIQPAKLEDSAVYLCASSPHMDSPLHFGNGTRLTVT.

The gene calls are TRBV15 and TRBJ1-2; possible D gene TRBD1, 5 bases. This CDR3 region has 14 residues. Trimming took 1 base from V and 6 from J, leaving 12 bases between them. CDR1 and CDR2 (germline): LNHNV, YYDKDF (reference sequence). DNA of the CDR3: TGTGCCACCAGCAGAGGCGGGACTCGGGATGGCTACACCTTC. Translating it yields CATSRGGTRDGYTF.

This clone was seen only once. The chain's CDR3 is CAIVRGSEQYF. CDR3 DNA: TGTGCCATAGTAAGGGGGAGCGAGCAGTACTTC. The gene calls are TRBV6-5 and TRBJ2-7, with a possible D match to TRBD1 (6 bases). The CDR3 is 11 residues long. The germline V gene has CDR1 MNHEY and CDR2 SVGAGI. V was shortened by 10 bases and J by 6 bases, with 13 bases between the two germline ends.

This clone has only a few counts. CDR3 coding DNA: TGTGCCAGCAGCTTAAGGGGTTTAGGCTACACCTTC. This encodes CASSLRGLGYTF. The rearrangement uses TRBV5-4 and TRBJ1-2, with D possibly TRBD1 on 5 matching bases. This CDR3 spans 12 amino acids. The germline V gene encodes CDR1 SGHNT and CDR2 YYREEE (reference sequence). With 2 bases removed from V and 8 bases from J, the gap between germline ends came to 10 bases.

V and J are TRBV19 and TRBJ1-4, with 7 bases identical to TRBD1. After removal of 5 bases from V and 8 bases from J, the junction contained 5 bases not matched to a gene. The CDR3 is 13 residues long. Germline assignment: CDR1 LNHDA and CDR2 SQIVND (reference sequence). CDR3 sequence reads: CASSFSGGEKLFF. The CDR3 DNA is TGTGCCAGTAGTTTCTCAGGGGGAGAAAAACTGTTTTTT.

This clone was detected once. The chain links TRBV12-3 or TRBV12-4 to TRBJ2-5; D unclear. The V and J ends lost 1 base and 0 bases respectively, with 3 bases between them. The length of the CDR3 is 13 residues. The CDR3 DNA reads as TGTGCCAGCAGTTTAGGGCACCAAGAGACCCAGTACTTC. Its protein product is CASSLGHQETQYF.

The gene calls are TRBV5-1 and TRBJ2-3; TRBD2 matches 8 bases. J was trimmed by 0 bases and V by 4 bases; bases with no gene match: 4. This CDR3 comprises 15 residues. Germline V CDR1 and CDR2: SGHRS, YFSETQ. The CDR3 DNA follows: TGCGCCAGCAGCCCGGGGGGGGCTAGCACAGATACGCAGTATTTT. Protein: CASSPGGASTDTQYF.

The rearrangement uses TRBV28 and TRBJ1-5, with D unresolved. Germline CDR1 is MDHEN and CDR2 is SYDVKM. Trimming removed 8 bases from V and 4 bases from J, with 3 bases in between. This CDR3 has 10 amino acids. The CDR3: CASSNQPQHF. The CDR3 DNA sequence: TGTGCCAGCTCGAATCAGCCCCAGCATTTT. The variable domain in full, completed from reference TRBV28 and TRBJ1-5, reads DVKVTQSSRYLVKRTGEKVFLECVQDMDHENMFWYRQDPGLGLRLIYFSYDVKMKEKGDIPEGYSVSREKKERFSLILESASTNQTSMYLCASSNQPQHFGDGTRLSIL.

The genes are TRBV5-4 and TRBJ2-1; 9 nucleotides line up with TRBD2. V shed 4 bases and J 5 bases; nucleotides not matched to a gene: 22. In germline, CDR1 is SGHNT, CDR2 YYREEE (reference sequence). This CDR3 spans 20 amino acids. CDR3 sequence: CASSKPGTSLIVPGDNEQFF. The CDR3 DNA follows: TGTGCCAGCAGCAAACCCGGGACTAGCCTCATCGTTCCGGGCGACAATGAGCAGTTCTTC.

This sequence joins TRBV19 and TRBJ2-1, with 9 bases fitting TRBD1. With 7 bases clipped from V and 4 bases from J, the junction kept 5 bases outside the gene matches. This CDR3 is 14 amino acids long. CDR1 and CDR2 (germline): LNHDA, SQIVND (reference sequence). The CDR3, as DNA: TGTGCCAGTAACCCGGACAGGGGTTACAATGAGCAGTTCTTC. It specifies CASNPDRGYNEQFF.